The clone carrying this T cell receptor beta chain occurred once. Other DNA sequences of this sample code for an identical CDR3. V shed 5 bases and J shed 7 bases, with 5 bases lying between them. The V gene's germline CDR1 is SEHNR and CDR2 FQNEAQ (reference sequence). The CDR3 sequence is 10 residues long. Repertoires were generated with immunoSEQ multiplex PCR, while TCRdb's copy carries only in-frame clones and drops some. The table includes approximately 500,000 clones, less than 96% detected once. These data come from a study of shared clonotypes between healthy human individuals. The chain has TRBV7-9 and TRBJ1-2; D is unclear. Sequencing input: naive CD4+ T cells sorted from blood. The subset here: CD45RA+ positively selected. The source of this sequence is a woman aged 25 to 45 in good health. CDR3 nucleotides: TGTGCCAGCAGCCTCGGTGGCTACACCTTC. It is translated as CASSLGGYTF.